The 4 T cell receptor beta chains listed next were all sequenced from one sample in a study of T-cell reconstitution after alpha-beta-depleted transplantation in children. The authors prepared the TCRbeta library with unique molecular identifiers. TCRdb fed the PCR reads into MiXCR, producing one record per CDR3 protein. This sample has 700,000 or so distinct CDR3 sequences; around 13% occur once, and the top ten carry 0.79%. The input for sequencing was PBMCs, taken before TCRalphabeta/CD19-depleted stem cell transplant. All receptors derive from a girl between 2 and 10 years old with congenital amegakaryocytic thrombocytopenia, due to receive a stem cell transplant.

This clonotype was found a few times. This chain joins TRBV9 and TRBJ2-5, with TRBD2 identical over 9 bases. Looked up from germline, CDR1 is SGDLS and CDR2 is YYNGEE. The CDR3 length is 14 residues. V shed 3 bases and J 4 bases; nucleotides not matched to a gene: 4. The CDR3 loop reads CASSAGTSLETQYF. The CDR3 DNA reads as TGTGCCAGCAGCGCCGGGACTAGCCTAGAGACCCAGTACTTC.

On this clonotype: Being one base from a much bigger clone, this may be a read error. Here the CDR3 DNA reads TGTGCCAGCAGCGTAGAGGGGACTAGCGCCGGGGAGCTGCTTTTT. Translation: CASSVEGTSAGELLF. This chain uses TRBV9 with TRBJ2-2, with 10 bases fitting TRBD2. This CDR3 contains 15 residues. Germline V gene data show CDR1 as SGDLS and CDR2 as YYNGEE.

There are a few counts of this clonotype. The chain is built from TRBV29-1 and TRBJ1-2; D unresolved. The germline V and J ends were trimmed by 5 bases and 0 bases, with 13 bases remaining between them. Germline V gene data show CDR1 as SQVTM and CDR2 as ANQGSEA. This CDR3 spans 14 amino acids. CDR3 sequence reads: CSVSPRTSNYGYTF. The CDR3 bases are TGCAGCGTTTCCCCTCGGACGTCTAACTATGGCTACACCTTC.

This rearrangement joins TRBV29-1 to TRBJ2-2; 12 nucleotides match TRBD2. The germline gives CDR1 SQVTM, CDR2 ANQGSEA. V lost 7 bases and J lost 4; bases outside the gene matches: 7. This CDR3 region has 15 residues. The CDR3 here is CSADTSGRSTGELFF. The CDR3 DNA is TGCAGCGCCGACACTAGCGGGAGGTCCACCGGGGAGCTGTTTTTT.